This T cell receptor beta chain was captured by sequencing in a study of T cell changes during pregnancy in multiple sclerosis. Sequencing was performed with immunoSEQ multiplex PCR; in TCRdb, only in-frame clones are kept and a portion is missing. Among fewer than 60,000 clones listed, around 93% were seen once. Germline assignment: CDR1 MNHNS and CDR2 SASEGT. Trimming left V 3 bases short and J 4 bases short, with 19 bases between. CDR3 length equals 17 residues. The sample consisted of CD4+ T cells from peripheral blood mononuclear cells, taken after pregnancy. The chain employs TRBV6-1 and TRBJ1-5; a possible D gene is TRBD1 (5 bases). The receptor was isolated from a female donor with multiple sclerosis, enrolled in a pregnancy study. This CDR3 reads CASSDPGGWRQNQPQHF. As DNA, the CDR3 is TGTGCCAGCAGTGACCCGGGGGGATGGCGGCAAAATCAGCCCCAGCATTTT.